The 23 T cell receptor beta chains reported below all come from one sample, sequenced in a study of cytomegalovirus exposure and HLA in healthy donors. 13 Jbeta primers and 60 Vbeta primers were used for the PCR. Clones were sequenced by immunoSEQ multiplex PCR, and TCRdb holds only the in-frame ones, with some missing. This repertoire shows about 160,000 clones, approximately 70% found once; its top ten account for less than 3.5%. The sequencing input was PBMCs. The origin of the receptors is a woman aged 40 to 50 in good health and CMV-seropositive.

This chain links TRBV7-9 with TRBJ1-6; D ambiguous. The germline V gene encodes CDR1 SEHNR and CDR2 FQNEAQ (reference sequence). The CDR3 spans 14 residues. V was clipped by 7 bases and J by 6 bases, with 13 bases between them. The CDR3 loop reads CASNAGIGNSPLHF. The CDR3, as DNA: TGTGCCAGCAATGCGGGGATAGGTAATTCACCCCTCCACTTT.

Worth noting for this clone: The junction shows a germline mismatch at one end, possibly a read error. The CDR3 DNA follows: TGTGCCAGTGGCCAGGGCGGCGATCAGCCCCAGAATTTT. It specifies CASGQGGDQPQNF. The chain couples TRBV6-5 to TRBJ1-5, with D possibly TRBD1 on 5 matching bases. Germline lookup yields CDR1 MNHEY and CDR2 SVGAGI. The CDR3 has 13 amino acids.

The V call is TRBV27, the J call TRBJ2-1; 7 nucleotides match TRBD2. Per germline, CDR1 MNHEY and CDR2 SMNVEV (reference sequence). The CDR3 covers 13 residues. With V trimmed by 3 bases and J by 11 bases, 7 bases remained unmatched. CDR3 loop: CASSLGLADKQFF. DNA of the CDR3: TGTGCCAGCAGTTTGGGGCTAGCGGATAAGCAGTTCTTC.

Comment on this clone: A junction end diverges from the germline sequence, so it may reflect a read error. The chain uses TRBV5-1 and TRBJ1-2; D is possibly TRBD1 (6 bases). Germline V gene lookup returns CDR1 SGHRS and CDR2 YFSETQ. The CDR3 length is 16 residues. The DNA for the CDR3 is TGCGCCAGCAGCTTGGCCCGGACAGAGCACCACTATGGCTACCCCTTC. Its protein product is CASSLARTEHHYGYPF.

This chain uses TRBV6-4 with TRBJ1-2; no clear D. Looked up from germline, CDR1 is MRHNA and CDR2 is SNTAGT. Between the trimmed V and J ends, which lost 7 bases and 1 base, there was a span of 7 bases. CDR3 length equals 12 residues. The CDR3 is CASNPFNYGYTF. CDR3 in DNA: TGTGCCAGCAATCCGTTTAACTATGGCTACACCTTC.

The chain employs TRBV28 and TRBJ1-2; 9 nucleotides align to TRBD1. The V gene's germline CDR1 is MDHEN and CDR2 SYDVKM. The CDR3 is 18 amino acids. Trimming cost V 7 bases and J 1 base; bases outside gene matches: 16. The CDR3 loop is CASITGGAIRGINYGYTF. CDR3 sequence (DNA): TGTGCCAGCATAACAGGGGGCGCGATACGGGGGATTAACTATGGCTACACCTTC.

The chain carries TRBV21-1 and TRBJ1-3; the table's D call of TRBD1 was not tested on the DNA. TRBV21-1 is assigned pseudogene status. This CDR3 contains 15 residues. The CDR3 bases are TGTGCCAGCAGCATGGGACAGGGGAGAGGATACACCATATATTTT. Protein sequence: CASSMGQGRGYTIYF.

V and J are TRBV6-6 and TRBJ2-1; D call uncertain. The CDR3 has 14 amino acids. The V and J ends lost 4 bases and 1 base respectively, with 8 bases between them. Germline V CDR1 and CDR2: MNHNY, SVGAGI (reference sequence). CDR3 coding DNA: TGTGCCAGCAGTTCTCAGGATTCCTACAATGAGCAGTTCTTC. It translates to CASSSQDSYNEQFF.

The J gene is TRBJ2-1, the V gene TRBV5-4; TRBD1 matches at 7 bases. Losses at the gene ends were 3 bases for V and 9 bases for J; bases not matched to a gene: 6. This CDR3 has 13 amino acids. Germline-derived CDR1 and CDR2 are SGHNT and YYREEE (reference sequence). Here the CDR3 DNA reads TGTGCCAGCAGCTCCACAGGGGTCGGTGAGCAGTTCTTC. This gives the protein CASSSTGVGEQFF.

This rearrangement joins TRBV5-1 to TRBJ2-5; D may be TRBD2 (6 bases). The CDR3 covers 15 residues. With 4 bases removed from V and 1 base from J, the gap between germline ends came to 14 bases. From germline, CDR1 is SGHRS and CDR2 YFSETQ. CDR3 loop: CASSAAGGAQETQYF. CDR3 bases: TGCGCCAGCAGCGCGGCCGGAGGGGCCCAAGAGACCCAGTACTTC.

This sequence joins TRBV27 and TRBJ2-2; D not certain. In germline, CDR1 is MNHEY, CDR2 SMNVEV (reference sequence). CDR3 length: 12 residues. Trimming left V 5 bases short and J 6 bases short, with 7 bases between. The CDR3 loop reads CASSLVPGELFF. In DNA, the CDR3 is TGTGCCAGCAGTCTAGTTCCCGGGGAGCTGTTTTTT.

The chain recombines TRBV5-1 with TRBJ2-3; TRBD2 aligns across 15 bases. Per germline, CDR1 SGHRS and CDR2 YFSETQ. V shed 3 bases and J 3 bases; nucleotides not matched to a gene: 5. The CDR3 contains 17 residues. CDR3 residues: CASSYGLAGGRTDTQYF. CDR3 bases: TGCGCCAGCAGCTACGGACTAGCGGGGGGGCGGACAGATACGCAGTATTTT.

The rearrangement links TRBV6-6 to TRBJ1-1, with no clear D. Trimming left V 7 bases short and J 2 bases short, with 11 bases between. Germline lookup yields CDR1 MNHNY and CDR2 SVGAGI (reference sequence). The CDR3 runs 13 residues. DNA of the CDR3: TGTGCCAGCAACCGGGTCCAAAACACTGAAGCTTTCTTT. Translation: CASNRVQNTEAFF.

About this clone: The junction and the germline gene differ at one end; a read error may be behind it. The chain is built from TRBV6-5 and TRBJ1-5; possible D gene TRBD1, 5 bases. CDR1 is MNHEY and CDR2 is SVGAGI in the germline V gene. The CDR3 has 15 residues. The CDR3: CASSYSRAGQGAQNF. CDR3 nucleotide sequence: TGTGCCAGCAGTTACAGTAGGGCAGGCCAAGGGGCCCAGAATTTT.

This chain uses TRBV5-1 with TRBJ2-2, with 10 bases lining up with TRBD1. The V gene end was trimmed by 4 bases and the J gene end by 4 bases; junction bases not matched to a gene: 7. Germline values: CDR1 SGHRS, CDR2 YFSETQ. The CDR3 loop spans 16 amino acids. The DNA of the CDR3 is TGCGCCAGCAGCCACCGGGACAGGGGTTTCACCGGGGAGCTGTTTTTT. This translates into CASSHRDRGFTGELFF.

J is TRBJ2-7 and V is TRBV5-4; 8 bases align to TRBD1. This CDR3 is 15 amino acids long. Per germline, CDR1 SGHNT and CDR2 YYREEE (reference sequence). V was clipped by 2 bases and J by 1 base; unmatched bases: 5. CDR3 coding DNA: TGTGCCAGCAGCTTTGGGCACAGGGGGTCCTACGAGCAGTACTTC. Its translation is CASSFGHRGSYEQYF.

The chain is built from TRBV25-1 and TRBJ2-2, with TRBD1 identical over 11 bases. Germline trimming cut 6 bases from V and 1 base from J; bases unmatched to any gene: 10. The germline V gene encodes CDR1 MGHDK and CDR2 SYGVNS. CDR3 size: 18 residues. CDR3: CASSLSRGTGGNTGELFF. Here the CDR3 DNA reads TGTGCCAGCAGCCTCTCAAGGGGGACAGGGGGGAACACCGGGGAGCTGTTTTTT.

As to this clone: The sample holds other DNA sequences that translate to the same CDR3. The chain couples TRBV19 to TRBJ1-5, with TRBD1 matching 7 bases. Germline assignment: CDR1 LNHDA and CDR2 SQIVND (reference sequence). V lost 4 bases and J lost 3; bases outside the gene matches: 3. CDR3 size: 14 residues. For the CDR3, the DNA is TGTGCCAGTAGTACGACAGGGTCCAATCAGCCCCAGCATTTT. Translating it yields CASSTTGSNQPQHF.

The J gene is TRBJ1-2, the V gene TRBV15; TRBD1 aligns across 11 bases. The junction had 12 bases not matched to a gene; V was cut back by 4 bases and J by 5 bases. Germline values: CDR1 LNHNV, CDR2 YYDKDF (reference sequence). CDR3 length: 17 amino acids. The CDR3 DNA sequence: TGTGCCACCAGCACTGACTATGGACAGGGGGCGTCGTATGGCTACACCTTC. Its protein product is CATSTDYGQGASYGYTF. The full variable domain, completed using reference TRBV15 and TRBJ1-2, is DAMVIQNPRYQVTQFGKPVTLSCSQTLNHNVMYWYQQKSSQAPKLLFHYYDKDFNNEADTPDNFQSRRPNTSFCFLDIRSPGLGDTAMYLCATSTDYGQGASYGYTFGSGTRLTVV.

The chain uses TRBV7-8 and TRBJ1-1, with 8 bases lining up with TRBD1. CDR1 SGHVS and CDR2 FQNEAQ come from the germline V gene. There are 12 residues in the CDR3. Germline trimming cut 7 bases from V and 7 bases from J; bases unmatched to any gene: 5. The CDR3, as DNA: TGTGCCAGCAACACCGACAGGGGTGAAGCTTTCTTT. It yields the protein CASNTDRGEAFF.

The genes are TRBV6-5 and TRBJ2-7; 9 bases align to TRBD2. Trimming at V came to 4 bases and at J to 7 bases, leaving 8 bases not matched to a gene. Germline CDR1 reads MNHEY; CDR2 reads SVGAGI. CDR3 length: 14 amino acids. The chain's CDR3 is CASSSGLAPGEQYF. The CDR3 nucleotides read TGTGCCAGCAGTTCGGGACTAGCTCCGGGGGAGCAGTACTTC.

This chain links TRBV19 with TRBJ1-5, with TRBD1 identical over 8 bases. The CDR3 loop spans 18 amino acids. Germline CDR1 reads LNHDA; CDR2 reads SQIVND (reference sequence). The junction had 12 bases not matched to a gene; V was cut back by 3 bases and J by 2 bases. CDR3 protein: CASSMYTTGARGNQPQHF. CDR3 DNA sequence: TGTGCCAGTAGTATGTACACGACAGGGGCGAGGGGCAATCAGCCCCAGCATTTT.

DNA for the CDR3: TGTGCCAGCAGTGACCCAGGGCGAAGAAACACCATATATTTT. Translating it yields CASSDPGRRNTIYF. The chain combines TRBV6-1 with TRBJ1-3; possibly TRBD1 for D (5 bases). In germline, CDR1 is MNHNS, CDR2 SASEGT. Deletions cut 3 bases from V and 5 bases from J, with 11 bases between. This CDR3 has 14 residues.